This T cell receptor (beta chain) was captured in a study of beta chain features in type 1 diabetes. Background on the study: The study found patients and healthy donors alike in age, gender and cell yields.

With 4 bases removed from V and 2 bases from J, the gap between germline ends came to 11 bases. The length of the CDR3 is 13 residues. Germline assignment: CDR1 GTSNPN and CDR2 SVGIG (reference sequence). Findings and caveats of the study: Type 1 diabetes patients had fewer VDJ junction insertions and more deletions. Type 1 diabetes patients showed a moderate but significant shortening of TCRB CDR3s in all four CD4+ subsets. Compared with healthy donors, patients appeared to share more similar naive, central memory and regulatory TCRB repertoires.

The sequenced template was cDNA made from the entire isolated RNA. Read counts averaged approximately 3.5 million for samples of naive, central memory and regulatory T cells. Assay: immunoSEQ multiplex PCR; the TCRdb copy retains only in-frame clones and omits some. The sample holds approximately 170,000 clones; 6.5% to 9.5% are singletons and the top ten take around 0.9%. On this clone: The antigen remains unidentified.

This chain joins TRBV30 and TRBJ1-2, with D unresolved. This sequence originates from a woman in her thirties or forties with type 1 diabetes. The sample consisted of central memory CD4+ T cells from blood. CDR3 region: CAWKRGVNYGYTF. CDR3 coding DNA: TGTGCCTGGAAGCGCGGCGTAAACTATGGCTACACCTTC.